The clone carrying this TCR beta chain appeared a few times. Germline CDR1 and CDR2: SEHNR and FQNEAQ (reference sequence). The CDR3 runs to 13 residues. Trimming removed 1 base from V and 7 bases from J, with 8 bases in between. The time point denotes: patch test 3, about 24 weeks after DPC sensitization. The treatment here: therapeutic diphenylcyclopropenone sensitization with weekly scalp DPC. This entry belongs to a study of human T cells and chemical hapten exposure. TCRdb called the RACE reads again in MiXCR, with one record for every CDR3 protein. The table has roughly 64,000 distinct CDR3 sequences, roughly 9.6% seen once.

The source of this sequence is a woman aged 25 to 45 with alopecia areata. Some clones in this sample may be carry-over from other donors' samples. The chain has TRBV7-9 and TRBJ2-1; D might be TRBD1 or TRBD2, each matching 5 bases. Sequenced here: whole blood, sampled in connection with sensitization to the hapten diphenylcyclopropenone (DPC). The DNA for the CDR3 is TGTGCCAGCAGCTTAGGATGGGGGAATGAGCAGTTCTTC. It codes for CASSLGWGNEQFF.